This entry lists 32 T cell receptor beta chains sequenced from one sample in a study of cytomegalovirus exposure and HLA in healthy donors. Profiled with immunoSEQ multiplex PCR; TCRdb holds only in-frame clones, not every one. Among about 110,000 clones listed, over 75% were seen once. The sample was PBMCs. These receptors were obtained from a woman aged 25 to 45 in good health and CMV-seropositive.

The V gene is TRBV11-2, the J gene TRBJ2-2, with TRBD1 identical over 7 bases. The CDR3 is 16 residues long. V shed 5 bases, J shed 4 bases, and the junction held 10 bases outside the gene matches. Germline lookup yields CDR1 SGHAT and CDR2 FQNNGV. The chain's CDR3 is CASSAIMTGPTGELFF. As DNA, the CDR3 is TGTGCCAGCAGCGCAATTATGACAGGGCCCACCGGGGAGCTGTTTTTT. Full variable domain (remainder filled in from reference TRBV11-2 and TRBJ2-2): EAGVAQSPRYKIIEKRQSVAFWCNPISGHATLYWYQQILGQGPKLLIQFQNNGVVDDSQLPKDRFSAERLKGVDSTLKIQPAKLEDSAVYLCASSAIMTGPTGELFFGEGSRLTVL.

The chain is built from TRBV5-6 and TRBJ2-2; 8 bases map to TRBD2. Trimming removed 0 bases from V and 4 bases from J; junction bases left unmatched: 2. This CDR3 spans 15 amino acids. CDR1 and CDR2 (germline): SGHDT, YYEEEE. CDR3 nucleotides: TGTGCCAGCAGCTTGGGGCTAGCGGGCACCGGGGAGCTGTTTTTT. Encoded protein: CASSLGLAGTGELFF.

This clone was detected only once. The gene calls are TRBV7-2 and TRBJ1-4, with D possibly TRBD1 on 6 matching bases. Trimming removed 0 bases at V and 7 bases at J, with 15 bases between. CDR3 length: 16 amino acids. CDR1 is SGHTA, CDR2 FQGNSA, per germline. The CDR3 loop reads CASSLANPQGGEKLFF. CDR3 DNA: TGTGCCAGCAGCTTAGCAAATCCACAGGGTGGTGAAAAACTGTTTTTT.

This chain connects TRBV5-4 to TRBJ2-7; 7 nucleotides line up with TRBD2. Germline lookup yields CDR1 SGHNT and CDR2 YYREEE (reference sequence). J gave up 0 bases and V 0 bases, and 3 bases lay outside the gene matches. The CDR3 totals 15 residues. The CDR3 nucleotides are TGTGCCAGCAGCTTGGGAGCGGGGCCCTCCTACGAGCAGTACTTC. Its protein product is CASSLGAGPSYEQYF.

V and J are TRBV19 and TRBJ2-1, with 7 bases identical to TRBD1. CDR3 length: 15 residues. Germline lookup yields CDR1 LNHDA and CDR2 SQIVND (reference sequence). V lost 7 bases to trimming and J lost 0 bases; unmatched junction nucleotides: 6. The CDR3 here is CASTPDRSSYNEQFF. DNA for the CDR3: TGTGCCAGTACCCCGGACAGGAGCTCCTACAATGAGCAGTTCTTC.

The J gene is TRBJ1-5, the V gene TRBV29-1, with 8 bases that match TRBD1. The CDR3 spans 13 residues. Germline V gene lookup returns CDR1 SQVTM and CDR2 ANQGSEA. Losses at the gene ends were 6 bases for V and 5 bases for J; bases not matched to a gene: 6. CDR3 nucleotide sequence: TGCAGCGTATCCAGGGGGCTCGATCAGCCCCAGCATTTT. Translation gives CSVSRGLDQPQHF.

J is TRBJ2-5 and V is TRBV6-1; 7 bases map to TRBD1. Germline CDR1 and CDR2: MNHNS and SASEGT. The V gene end was trimmed by 4 bases and the J gene end by 1 base; junction bases not matched to a gene: 6. CDR3 length: 15 residues. The CDR3 spells CASSADRAPQETQYF. The CDR3 nucleotides are TGTGCCAGCAGTGCCGACAGGGCCCCCCAAGAGACCCAGTACTTC.

The chain combines TRBV13 with TRBJ1-4; no definite D call. The germline V and J ends were trimmed by 5 bases and 4 bases, with 17 bases remaining between them. The CDR3 consists of 16 residues. Germline values: CDR1 PRHDT, CDR2 FYEKMQ (reference sequence). The DNA of the CDR3 is TGTGCCAGCAGCCCCAAGGCGGGGTCGGGTAATGAAAAACTGTTTTTT. Encoded protein: CASSPKAGSGNEKLFF.

The chain combines TRBV5-6 with TRBJ2-1, with 7 bases that match TRBD2. The V and J ends lost 6 bases and 13 bases, in that order; junction bases with no gene match: 16. Germline CDR1 is SGHDT and CDR2 is YYEEEE. This CDR3 region has 14 residues. CDR3 bases: TGTGCCAGCACCCTCTTCTTTAGCGGGTCTGGTCAGTTCTTC. Translation: CASTLFFSGSGQFF.

The CDR3 reads CASSENNEQFF. The CDR3 DNA reads TGCGCCAGCAGCGAGAACAATGAGCAGTTCTTC. This chain uses TRBV5-1 with TRBJ2-1; no clear D gene. V was pared by 4 bases and J by 5 bases, with 4 bases between. The CDR3 is 11 amino acids. Germline values: CDR1 SGHRS, CDR2 YFSETQ.

V gene TRBV28 combines with J gene TRBJ2-1, with D possibly TRBD1 on 6 matching bases. Germline CDR1 is MDHEN and CDR2 is SYDVKM. V lost 6 bases and J 2 bases, leaving 11 bases between the germline ends. The CDR3 length is 14 residues. This CDR3 is CASRVRTAYNEQFF. CDR3 bases: TGTGCCAGCAGGGTTAGGACAGCCTACAATGAGCAGTTCTTC.

This chain joins TRBV11-2 and TRBJ2-7, with 7 bases fitting TRBD1. This CDR3 has 15 residues. Germline assignment: CDR1 SGHAT and CDR2 FQNNGV. Germline trimming cut 2 bases from V and 3 bases from J; bases unmatched to any gene: 7. The CDR3 sequence is CASSLLGTANYEQYF. CDR3 DNA: TGTGCCAGCAGCTTACTGGGGACAGCCAACTACGAGCAGTACTTC.

The rearrangement links TRBV28 to TRBJ1-5; no firm D call. CDR1 is MDHEN and CDR2 is SYDVKM in the germline V gene. This CDR3 comprises 12 residues. V shed 8 bases and J shed 6 bases, with 11 bases lying between them. CDR3 sequence (DNA): TGTGCCAGCCGAATTCCGGGTCAGCCCCAGCATTTT. Protein sequence: CASRIPGQPQHF.

This chain links TRBV27 with TRBJ2-1, with D maybe TRBD2 (5 bases). The CDR3 contains 14 residues. V was cut by 5 bases and J by 8 bases, with 16 bases left in between. Germline values: CDR1 MNHEY, CDR2 SMNVEV (reference sequence). CDR3 sequence reads: CASSPGVVLYEQFF. The CDR3 DNA sequence: TGTGCCAGCAGTCCCGGGGTAGTTCTCTATGAGCAGTTCTTC.

This chain uses TRBV6-5 with TRBJ1-2; 10 nucleotides align to TRBD1. Germline V gene data show CDR1 as MNHEY and CDR2 as SVGAGI. J lost 3 bases, V lost 6 bases, and 7 bases had no gene match. This CDR3 is built from 15 residues. The DNA of the CDR3 is TGTGCCAGCAGCCGCTCCGGGACAGGGGACTATGGCTACACCTTC. Protein product: CASSRSGTGDYGYTF.

V is TRBV30 and J is TRBJ1-5; D not certain. Germline values: CDR1 GTSNPN, CDR2 SVGIG (reference sequence). This CDR3 is built from 13 residues. The V and J ends lost 0 bases and 6 bases respectively, with 9 bases between them. CDR3: CAWSVEGGQPQHF. The CDR3 DNA follows: TGTGCCTGGAGTGTGGAGGGTGGTCAGCCCCAGCATTTT.

This rearrangement joins TRBV6-1 to TRBJ1-2; D is unresolved. Germline V gives CDR1 MNHNS, CDR2 SASEGT. Trimming stripped 0 bases from V and 4 bases from J, with 6 bases between. The CDR3 contains 13 residues. CDR3 in amino acids: CASSEAGSYGYTF. CDR3 nucleotide sequence: TGTGCCAGCAGTGAAGCTGGCAGCTATGGCTACACCTTC.

The V call is TRBV5-1, the J call TRBJ2-3; no clear D gene. This CDR3 comprises 14 residues. V lost 0 bases to trimming and J lost 5 bases, with 10 bases between them. The V gene's germline CDR1 is SGHRS and CDR2 YFSETQ. CDR3 loop: CASSLGPRGDTQYF. The CDR3 nucleotides are TGCGCCAGCAGCTTGGGACCCCGAGGAGATACGCAGTATTTT.

The chain is built from TRBV29-1 and TRBJ1-2; D unclear. Germline CDR1 SQVTM, CDR2 ANQGSEA. V dropped 6 bases and J dropped 7 bases, with 18 bases sitting between them. The CDR3 runs to 13 residues. CDR3 in amino acids: CSVGNSPGSGYTF. The CDR3 DNA sequence: TGCAGCGTCGGGAACAGCCCTGGGAGTGGCTACACCTTC.

This clone has only one observation. The rearrangement uses TRBV27 and TRBJ2-7; TRBD2 matches at 7 bases. The V gene end was trimmed by 7 bases and the J gene end by 4 bases; junction bases not matched to a gene: 10. CDR1 is MNHEY, CDR2 SMNVEV, per germline (reference sequence). CDR3 length equals 14 residues. The CDR3 loop reads CASKEQGGKYEQYF. CDR3 nucleotides: TGTGCCAGCAAGGAGCAGGGAGGGAAGTACGAGCAGTACTTC.

The J gene is TRBJ2-2, the V gene TRBV5-1, with TRBD2 identical over 8 bases. This CDR3 spans 18 amino acids. V was pared by 4 bases and J by 4 bases, with 15 bases of the junction left unmatched. Germline values: CDR1 SGHRS, CDR2 YFSETQ. The DNA for the CDR3 is TGCGCCAGCAGCCTAAAAACCGGGACTAGAGAGGGCACCGGGGAGCTGTTTTTT. As protein: CASSLKTGTREGTGELFF.

The V and J genes are TRBV4-3 and TRBJ1-1; D remains ambiguous. The CDR3 totals 16 residues. Germline loops: CDR1 LGHNA, CDR2 YSLEER. V lost 4 bases to trimming and J lost 0 bases, with 15 bases between them. DNA of the CDR3: TGCGCCAGCAGCCCTACCTCGAGAGGGTTGAACACTGAAGCTTTCTTT. Translation: CASSPTSRGLNTEAFF.

The rearrangement joins TRBV18 to TRBJ1-1; D is possibly TRBD1 (5 bases). The germline V gene has CDR1 KGHSH and CDR2 LQKENI. V lost 4 bases, J lost 5 bases, and 14 bases lay in between. The CDR3 is made up of 14 amino acids. The CDR3, as DNA: TGTGCCAGCTCACAAGTCGGGACTCGGACTGAAGCTTTCTTT. Translation: CASSQVGTRTEAFF.

The J gene is TRBJ2-2, the V gene TRBV7-2; weak D call: TRBD1 (6 bases). Trimming shortened V by 6 bases and J by 7 bases, and 9 bases separated the two germline ends. The CDR3 extends over 12 amino acids. CDR1 and CDR2 (germline): SGHTA, FQGNSA. The CDR3 loop is CASRQGHGELFF. The CDR3 nucleotides are TGTGCCAGCAGACAGGGTCACGGGGAGCTGTTTTTT.

V and J are TRBV27 and TRBJ1-1; 10 bases are shared with TRBD1. The CDR3 covers 14 residues. V lost 6 bases to trimming and J lost 1 base; unmatched junction nucleotides: 2. CDR1 is MNHEY and CDR2 is SMNVEV in the germline V gene (reference sequence). The CDR3 region has the DNA TGTGCCAGCAGCCGGACAGGGGGGAACACTGAAGCTTTCTTT. This encodes CASSRTGGNTEAFF.

The gene calls are TRBV15 and TRBJ2-1; tentative D call: TRBD1 (5 bases). The CDR3 consists of 15 residues. Germline CDR1 LNHNV, CDR2 YYDKDF (reference sequence). V dropped 3 bases and J dropped 4 bases, with 13 bases sitting between them. CDR3 DNA sequence: TGTGCCACCAGCAGTGAACAGGAGACATACAATGAGCAGTTCTTC. Protein: CATSSEQETYNEQFF. The full variable domain, with the rest looked up from reference TRBV15 and TRBJ2-1, is DAMVIQNPRYQVTQFGKPVTLSCSQTLNHNVMYWYQQKSSQAPKLLFHYYDKDFNNEADTPDNFQSRRPNTSFCFLDIRSPGLGDTAMYLCATSSEQETYNEQFFGPGTRLTVL.

This sequence joins TRBV6-6 and TRBJ1-5; 10 bases are a match to TRBD1. Per the germline V gene, CDR1 is MNHNY and CDR2 is SVGAGI (reference sequence). V gave up 6 bases and J gave up 9 bases; unmatched junction bases: 11. This CDR3 has 15 amino acids. CDR3 sequence (DNA): TGTGCCAGCAGACACCGGGACAGGGGATATACGCCCCAGCATTTT. This codes for CASRHRDRGYTPQHF.

The chain recombines TRBV27 with TRBJ2-1, with TRBD2 matching 11 bases. The germline gives CDR1 MNHEY, CDR2 SMNVEV (reference sequence). V shed 2 bases and J 3 bases; nucleotides not matched to a gene: 6. The CDR3 runs to 17 residues. The CDR3 protein is CASSLPLAGGLYNEQFF. CDR3 bases: TGTGCCAGCAGTTTACCTCTAGCGGGAGGCCTCTACAATGAGCAGTTCTTC.

The sample holds one count of this clone. V usage is TRBV4-3 and J usage is TRBJ2-7; 7 nucleotides match TRBD1. Germline CDR1 is LGHNA and CDR2 is YSLEER. The length of the CDR3 is 16 residues. The trim removed 3 bases at V and 0 bases at J, leaving 8 bases unmatched. The CDR3 reads CASSHSPRDSSYEQYF. In nucleotides, the CDR3 is TGCGCCAGCAGCCACTCTCCCCGGGACAGCTCCTACGAGCAGTACTTC.

The rearrangement joins TRBV4-2 to TRBJ2-3; 11 nucleotides align to TRBD2. Germline CDR1 reads LGHNA; CDR2 reads YNFKEQ. The junction had 5 bases not matched to a gene; V was cut back by 2 bases and J by 1 base. The CDR3 runs to 17 residues. The CDR3 loop reads CASSQQELAGGTDTQYF. The CDR3 DNA is TGTGCCAGCAGCCAACAAGAACTAGCGGGAGGCACAGATACGCAGTATTTT.

This chain uses TRBV5-6 with TRBJ2-7, with 11 bases aligning to TRBD1. This CDR3 contains 14 residues. In germline, CDR1 is SGHDT, CDR2 YYEEEE. V lost 2 bases to trimming and J lost 3 bases; unmatched junction nucleotides: 1. Here the CDR3 reads CASSLGTGGYEQYF. The DNA for the CDR3 is TGTGCCAGCAGCTTAGGGACAGGGGGCTACGAGCAGTACTTC.

In DNA, the CDR3 is TGCGCCAGCAGTTCCACAGGGGGCGCAGGCATGAACACTGAAGCTTTCTTT. Its translation is CASSSTGGAGMNTEAFF. The chain combines TRBV5-1 with TRBJ1-1; 9 nucleotides align to TRBD1. Germline CDR1 reads SGHRS; CDR2 reads YFSETQ. CDR3 length: 17 residues. V lost 5 bases, J lost 0 bases, and 11 bases stayed unmatched.